Shown below are 31 T cell receptor beta chains from a single sample sequenced in a study of T cell responses to AZD1222 COVID-19 vaccine. Generated by immunoSEQ multiplex PCR, the TCRdb table keeps only in-frame clones and is missing some. The profile shows around 150,000 clones, approximately 90% of them singletons. The sample consisted of peripheral blood, taken 28 days after the second AZD1222 dose. Receptors were obtained from an adult who received the AZD1222 COVID-19 vaccine.

This clone was detected once. The chain combines TRBV19 with TRBJ2-1; D unclear. Per germline, CDR1 LNHDA and CDR2 SQIVND (reference sequence). V was clipped by 6 bases and J by 10 bases, with 10 bases between them. The CDR3 spans 11 residues. The CDR3 protein is CASRRTHEQFF. The CDR3 coding sequence is TGTGCCAGTAGGCGGACGCACGAGCAGTTCTTC.

The chain couples TRBV18 to TRBJ1-6; 9 nucleotides agree with TRBD1. Germline values: CDR1 KGHSH, CDR2 LQKENI. With V trimmed by 5 bases and J by 1 base, 6 bases remained unmatched. The CDR3 runs to 17 residues. In nucleotides, the CDR3 is TGTGCCAGCTCATCCCGGGACAGGGTTTCCTATAATTCACCCCTCCACTTT. This encodes CASSSRDRVSYNSPLHF. Complete variable domain (other parts from reference TRBV18 and TRBJ1-6): NAGVMQNPRHLVRRRGQEARLRCSPMKGHSHVYWYRQLPEEGLKFMVYLQKENIIDESGMPKERFSAEFPKEGPSILRIQQVVRGDSAAYFCASSSRDRVSYNSPLHFGNGTRLTVT.

The chain couples TRBV4-2 to TRBJ2-1; TRBD2 aligns across 7 bases. Germline assignment: CDR1 LGHNA and CDR2 YNFKEQ. V shed 0 bases and J 7 bases; nucleotides not matched to a gene: 12. The CDR3 spans 17 residues. The CDR3 bases are TGTGCCAGCAGCCAAGACCTATGGCGGGAGAGTACTAATGAGCAGTTCTTC. Translating gives CASSQDLWRESTNEQFF.

This clone was detected only once. The rearrangement links TRBV21-1 to TRBJ2-7. TRBV21-1 constitutes a pseudogene. The CDR3 is 11 amino acids. CDR3 loop: CASGIPYEQYF. The CDR3 DNA sequence: TGTGCCAGCGGGATTCCCTACGAGCAGTACTTC.

The CDR3 region has the DNA TGCGCCAGCAGCCTTACTCTAGCGGGAGGGGGAGATACGCAGTATTTT. Amino acid sequence: CASSLTLAGGGDTQYF. The gene calls are TRBV4-1 and TRBJ2-3, with 12 bases matching TRBD2. The germline gives CDR1 MGHRA, CDR2 YSYEKL. The V gene end was trimmed by 4 bases and the J gene end by 5 bases; junction bases not matched to a gene: 7. There are 16 residues in the CDR3.

The chain uses TRBV7-3 and TRBJ1-6, with 8 bases fitting TRBD1. CDR1 is SGHTA, CDR2 FQGTGA, per germline. J gave up 8 bases and V 5 bases, and 11 bases lay outside the gene matches. The CDR3 runs 16 residues. The CDR3 region has the DNA TGTGCCAGCAGCCCCGGGACAGGTGGATTTGATTCACCCCTCCACTTT. Its protein is CASSPGTGGFDSPLHF.

This clone appeared a single time. This chain connects TRBV5-1 to TRBJ1-6, with D possibly being TRBD1 (6 bases). The CDR3 extends over 17 amino acids. CDR1 is SGHRS and CDR2 is YFSETQ in the germline V gene. V was trimmed by 3 bases and J by 2 bases, leaving 15 bases between them. As DNA, the CDR3 is TGCGCCAGCAGCTCTGAGGAATACAGGGCCTATAATTCACCCCTCCACTTT. It encodes CASSSEEYRAYNSPLHF. The full variable domain, rest sourced from reference TRBV5-1 and TRBJ1-6, is KAGVTQTPRYLIKTRGQQVTLSCSPISGHRSVSWYQQTPGQGLQFLFEYFSETQRNKGNFPGRFSGRQFSNSRSEMNVSTLELGDSALYLCASSSEEYRAYNSPLHFGNGTRLTVT.

This chain links TRBV29-1 with TRBJ2-2; possible D gene TRBD1, 5 bases. This CDR3 is built from 11 residues. Germline lookup yields CDR1 SQVTM and CDR2 ANQGSEA. Trimming removed 3 bases at V and 6 bases at J, with 5 bases between. The CDR3 coding sequence is TGCAGCGTTGACAGGGCCGGGGAGCTGTTTTTT. Its translation: CSVDRAGELFF.

The rearrangement joins TRBV7-8 to TRBJ1-1, with D perhaps matching TRBD1 (5 bases). The length of the CDR3 is 14 residues. Trimming cost V 3 bases and J 5 bases, with 13 bases left between them. Germline-derived CDR1 and CDR2 are SGHVS and FQNEAQ. CDR3 residues: CASSFGRVWTEAFF. CDR3 nucleotides: TGTGCCAGCAGCTTCGGCAGGGTCTGGACTGAAGCTTTCTTT. Supplemented by reference TRBV7-8 and TRBJ1-1, the full variable domain reads GAGVSQSPRYKVAKRGQDVALRCDPISGHVSLFWYQQALGQGPEFLTYFQNEAQLDKSGLPSDRFFAERPEGSVSTLKIQRTQQEDSAVYLCASSFGRVWTEAFFGQGTRLTVV.

The rearrangement uses TRBV5-6 and TRBJ1-1; 7 bases are shared with TRBD1. Trimming at V came to 3 bases and at J to 4 bases, leaving 12 bases not matched to a gene. CDR3 length: 16 residues. The V gene's germline CDR1 is SGHDT and CDR2 YYEEEE. CDR3: CASSSPGRQGSTEAFF. CDR3 bases: TGTGCCAGCAGCTCGCCCGGACGACAGGGAAGCACTGAAGCTTTCTTT.

The chain uses TRBV4-3 and TRBJ1-5; D gene uncertain. The CDR3 has 15 residues. The germline gives CDR1 LGHNA, CDR2 YSLEER. Trimming pared 6 bases from V and 4 bases from J, leaving 16 bases between. CDR3 nucleotide sequence: TGCGCCAGCAGTCCCAACGTGGTCAGAAATCAGCCCCAGCATTTT. This translates into CASSPNVVRNQPQHF.

J is TRBJ2-7 and V is TRBV5-6; D might be TRBD1 or TRBD2, each matching 5 bases. V was cut by 0 bases and J by 5 bases, with 12 bases left in between. The V gene's germline CDR1 is SGHDT and CDR2 YYEEEE. This CDR3 is 14 amino acids long. The chain's CDR3 is CASSLGGDLDEQYF. Here the CDR3 DNA reads TGTGCCAGCAGCTTGGGAGGGGACCTTGACGAGCAGTACTTC.

The chain uses TRBV6-5 and TRBJ2-1, with D possibly being TRBD1 or TRBD2 (5 bases each). Germline CDR1 and CDR2: MNHEY and SVGAGI. The CDR3 is 14 amino acids. The V end lost 5 bases, the J end lost 6 bases, and 14 bases lay between the germline ends. CDR3 in DNA: TGTGCCAGCAGTCGCCCGGGACGCATCAATGAGCAGTTCTTC. Translation gives CASSRPGRINEQFF.

This rearrangement joins TRBV28 to TRBJ2-7; 9 nucleotides line up with TRBD1. V lost 4 bases and J lost 7; bases outside the gene matches: 17. Germline lookup yields CDR1 MDHEN and CDR2 SYDVKM. The CDR3 consists of 17 residues. The CDR3 bases are TGTGCCAGCAGTTCCCCCCCGATATTCCCCGACAGGGGGGAGCAGTACTTC. It specifies CASSSPPIFPDRGEQYF. Variable domain in full (rest from reference TRBV28 and TRBJ2-7): DVKVTQSSRYLVKRTGEKVFLECVQDMDHENMFWYRQDPGLGLRLIYFSYDVKMKEKGDIPEGYSVSREKKERFSLILESASTNQTSMYLCASSSPPIFPDRGEQYFGPGTRLTVT.

The chain employs TRBV5-5 and TRBJ1-4; 8 bases align to TRBD1. V lost 2 bases and J lost 6; bases outside the gene matches: 6. Looked up from germline, CDR1 is SGHKS and CDR2 is YYEKEE (reference sequence). CDR3 length: 15 amino acids. The CDR3 bases are TGTGCCAGCAGCTTTTACGGACAGGGTGATGAAAAACTGTTTTTT. It is translated as CASSFYGQGDEKLFF.

The rearrangement links TRBV3-1 (or the pseudogene TRBV3-2) to TRBJ2-2, with TRBD2 identical over 7 bases. Germline CDR1 is LGHDT and CDR2 is YNNKEL (reference sequence). There are 14 residues in the CDR3. Trimming removed 4 bases from V and 7 bases from J; junction bases left unmatched: 6. CDR3 in amino acids: CASSPSGRDGELFF. The CDR3, as DNA: TGTGCCAGCAGCCCGTCTGGGAGGGACGGGGAGCTGTTTTTT.

The rearrangement joins TRBV9 to TRBJ2-2, with a possible D match to TRBD2 (5 bases). Between the trimmed V and J ends, which lost 0 bases and 1 base, there was a span of 10 bases. This CDR3 spans 16 amino acids. Germline CDR1 is SGDLS and CDR2 is YYNGEE. The CDR3 nucleotides read TGTGCCAGCAGCGTAGGAGCGGCTGAGAACACCGGGGAGCTGTTTTTT. Translated, it gives CASSVGAAENTGELFF.

The chain joins TRBV4-1 to TRBJ1-4; D gene unclear. V gave up 0 bases and J gave up 15 bases, with 11 bases separating them. CDR3 length: 12 amino acids. The V gene's germline CDR1 is MGHRA and CDR2 YSYEKL. This CDR3 is CASSQDRRLLFF. The DNA of the CDR3 is TGCGCCAGCAGCCAAGATCGCCGACTTTTGTTTTTT.

The chain has TRBV7-2 and TRBJ2-7, with 9 bases identical to TRBD1. The junction had 3 bases not matched to a gene; V was cut back by 5 bases and J by 4 bases. CDR1 SGHTA and CDR2 FQGNSA come from the germline V gene. This CDR3 is built from 13 residues. The CDR3 DNA is TGTGCCAGCAGCCGACAGGGGGGGTACGAGCAGTACTTC. Residues: CASSRQGGYEQYF.

The chain has TRBV24-1 and TRBJ1-1; possibly TRBD1 for D (5 bases). The CDR3 runs to 13 residues. Germline-derived CDR1 and CDR2 are KGHDR and SFDVKD. Trimming cost V 4 bases and J 3 bases, with 8 bases left between them. CDR3 sequence (DNA): TGTGCCACCAGTGAGGGGGGGGACACTGAAGCTTTCTTT. Translated: CATSEGGDTEAFF.

V and J are TRBV28 and TRBJ2-5; unclear D gene. V dropped 8 bases and J dropped 6 bases, with 13 bases sitting between them. This CDR3 has 12 amino acids. CDR1 is MDHEN and CDR2 is SYDVKM in the germline V gene. The CDR3 DNA follows: TGTGCCAGCCGACTGGATCTGAAGACCCAGTACTTC. Amino acid sequence: CASRLDLKTQYF.

This clone was recorded only once. The sample contains more than one DNA sequence encoding this CDR3. CDR3 coding DNA: TGTGCCAGCAGTTCCAGGGGCACTGAAGCTTTCTTT. Translation gives CASSSRGTEAFF. The V call is TRBV12-3 or TRBV12-4, the J call TRBJ1-1, with a weak D call TRBD1 (6 bases). The germline V and J ends were trimmed by 4 bases and 4 bases, with 7 bases remaining between them. The CDR3 covers 12 residues.

This sequence joins TRBV2 and TRBJ1-5; a weak D match, TRBD1 (5 bases). The CDR3 sequence is 13 residues long. Trimming removed 3 bases at V and 5 bases at J, with 8 bases between. The V gene's germline CDR1 is SNHLY and CDR2 FYNNEI. The CDR3 sequence is CASSEVRDQPQHF. CDR3 DNA sequence: TGTGCCAGCAGTGAGGTCAGGGATCAGCCCCAGCATTTT. The full variable domain, its missing parts supplied by reference TRBV2 and TRBJ1-5, is EPEVTQTPSHQVTQMGQEVILRCVPISNHLYFYWYRQILGQKVEFLVSFYNNEISEKSEIFDDQFSVERPDGSNFTLKIRSTKLEDSAMYFCASSEVRDQPQHFGDGTRLSIL.

V is TRBV5-6 and J is TRBJ2-4, with 7 bases aligning to TRBD1. CDR1 is SGHDT, CDR2 YYEEEE, per germline. V was pared by 0 bases and J by 8 bases, with 5 bases of the junction left unmatched. CDR3 size: 14 residues. CDR3 nucleotide sequence: TGTGCCAGCAGCTTGGTAGGGGGCGACGACATTCAGTACTTC. It encodes CASSLVGGDDIQYF. Using reference TRBV5-6 and TRBJ2-4 for the parts outside the CDR3, the full variable domain is DAGVTQSPTHLIKTRGQQVTLRCSPKSGHDTVSWYQQALGQGPQFIFQYYEEEERQRGNFPDRFSGHQFPNYSSELNVNALLLGDSALYLCASSLVGGDDIQYFGAGTRLSVL.

The chain has TRBV6-6 and TRBJ1-6; D possibly corresponds to TRBD1 (6 bases). Germline V gene lookup returns CDR1 MNHNY and CDR2 SVGAGI (reference sequence). The CDR3 is 13 residues long. V lost 9 bases and J 10 bases, leaving 16 bases between the germline ends. CDR3 coding DNA: TGTGCCAGTAGGGGGGGGATAGGGTCACCCCTCCACTTT. It translates to CASRGGIGSPLHF.

The chain joins TRBV18 to TRBJ2-7; D remains ambiguous. Trimming removed 3 bases from V and 4 bases from J, with 16 bases in between. The CDR3 length is 15 residues. CDR1 is KGHSH, CDR2 LQKENI, per germline. The CDR3 spells CASSPAGSLAYEQYF. The DNA of the CDR3 is TGTGCCAGCTCACCTGCCGGGTCCCTTGCGTACGAGCAGTACTTC.

This chain uses TRBV18 with TRBJ1-1, with 8 positions matching TRBD1. This CDR3 region has 16 residues. V gave up 1 base and J gave up 5 bases; unmatched junction bases: 9. Germline V gene data show CDR1 as KGHSH and CDR2 as LQKENI. CDR3 sequence: CASSPRERTGFTEAFF. CDR3 sequence (DNA): TGTGCCAGCTCACCACGGGAGAGGACAGGGTTTACTGAAGCTTTCTTT.

This chain links TRBV6-4 with TRBJ1-1; D is perhaps TRBD1 (5 bases). The V and J ends lost 4 bases and 3 bases respectively, with 9 bases between them. Germline V gives CDR1 MRHNA, CDR2 SNTAGT. The CDR3 has 13 residues. Here the CDR3 reads CASSVDRDTEAFF. The CDR3 region has the DNA TGTGCCAGCAGTGTCGACAGAGACACTGAAGCTTTCTTT.

The V and J genes are TRBV2 and TRBJ1-5; D is unclear. Germline lookup yields CDR1 SNHLY and CDR2 FYNNEI. V lost 3 bases to trimming and J lost 6 bases, with 12 bases between them. This CDR3 has 14 amino acids. The CDR3 sequence: CASSEILGVQPQHF. The CDR3 DNA reads as TGTGCCAGCAGTGAGATCCTCGGGGTTCAGCCCCAGCATTTT.

V is TRBV15 and J is TRBJ2-1; 11 nucleotides match TRBD2. The CDR3 is made up of 20 amino acids. The V gene's germline CDR1 is LNHNV and CDR2 YYDKDF (reference sequence). Unmatched junction bases numbered 17, after V lost 0 bases and J lost 7 bases. The CDR3 DNA is TGTGCCACCAGCAGAGATCCTCTTTACTTACTAGCGGGAGTAGGTAATGAGCAGTTCTTC. This codes for CATSRDPLYLLAGVGNEQFF.

This clone occurred once. The chain uses TRBV4-3 and TRBJ2-5, with TRBD2 matching over 16 bases. The germline V gene encodes CDR1 LGHNA and CDR2 YSLEER. J gave up 4 bases and V 0 bases, and 8 bases lay outside the gene matches. The CDR3 is 19 amino acids. The CDR3 DNA is TGCGCCAGCAGCCAAGACCCCCCCGGGACTAGCGGGAGGGGAGAGACCCAGTACTTC. This translates into CASSQDPPGTSGRGETQYF.